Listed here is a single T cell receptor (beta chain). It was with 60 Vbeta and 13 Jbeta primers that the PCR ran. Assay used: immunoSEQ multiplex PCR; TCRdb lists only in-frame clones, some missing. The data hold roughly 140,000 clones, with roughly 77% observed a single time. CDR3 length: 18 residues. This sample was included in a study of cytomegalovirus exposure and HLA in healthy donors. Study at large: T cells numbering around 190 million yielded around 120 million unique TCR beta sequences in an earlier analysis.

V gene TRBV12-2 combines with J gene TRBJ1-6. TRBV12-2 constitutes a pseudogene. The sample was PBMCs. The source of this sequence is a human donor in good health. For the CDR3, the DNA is TGTGCAAGTCGCCATGCGTATTCGAGGAGAAACTATAATTCACCCCTCCACTTT. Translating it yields CASRHAYSRRNYNSPLHF.